Following are 29 T cell receptor beta chains from one sample sequenced in a study of chemoradiotherapy in HPV16-positive cancers (dated by TCRdb to 2021 to 2024). The library relied on the immunoSEQ multiplex PCR assay. This immuneACCESS table, as held by TCRdb, lists in-frame sequences with V and J called but not all clones. Of the missing ones, under half trace to an unresolved V gene in checked studies; the others have no known cause. Across this sample there are about 32,000 clones, with around 80% seen only once. 3% to 4% of the sample goes to the ten largest clones. Sample: blood, taken from a patient who underwent chemoradiotherapy. The source of these receptors is a human donor with HPV-associated anogenital cancer.

The chain carries TRBV5-1 and TRBJ2-3, with 7 positions matching TRBD1. Trimming removed 6 bases from V and 6 bases from J; junction bases left unmatched: 13. The CDR3 spans 15 residues. The germline CDR1 and CDR2 sequences are SGHRS and YFSETQ. CDR3 coding DNA: TGCGCCAGCAACACGTTGACAGGGATTGGGGATACGCAGTATTTT. Its translation is CASNTLTGIGDTQYF.

V and J are TRBV5-1 and TRBJ2-1; 9 bases line up with TRBD1. The junction had 4 bases not matched to a gene; V was cut back by 0 bases and J by 9 bases. Germline CDR1 and CDR2: SGHRS and YFSETQ. The CDR3 has 14 amino acids. CDR3 DNA: TGCGCCAGCAGCTTGGGTGGGACAGGGACTGAGCAGTTCTTC. Its protein is CASSLGGTGTEQFF.

V gene TRBV29-1 combines with J gene TRBJ1-2, with TRBD1 matching 7 bases. Germline V gene lookup returns CDR1 SQVTM and CDR2 ANQGSEA. Trimming took 7 bases from V and 4 from J; bases not matched to a gene: 12. The CDR3 is 14 amino acids. CDR3 DNA: TGCAGCGCCTGGTCGGGACAGAAGGTCTATGGCTACACCTTC. Residues: CSAWSGQKVYGYTF.

The CDR3 DNA reads as TGTGCCAGCTCAAGGGGACAGGGAGGCGAAAAACTGTTTTTT. Translated: CASSRGQGGEKLFF. The genes are TRBV18 and TRBJ1-4; TRBD1 agrees at 9 bases. The V and J ends lost 5 bases and 8 bases, in that order; junction bases with no gene match: 6. There are 14 residues in the CDR3. Germline V gene sequence: CDR1 KGHSH, CDR2 LQKENI.

The J gene is TRBJ1-2, the V gene TRBV18; D might be TRBD1 (5 bases). Germline lookup yields CDR1 KGHSH and CDR2 LQKENI. V shed 0 bases and J shed 2 bases, with 7 bases lying between them. The CDR3 runs to 14 residues. CDR3 DNA: TGTGCCAGCTCACCACCGGCAGGGAACTATGGCTACACCTTC. The encoded protein is CASSPPAGNYGYTF.

This chain connects TRBV5-1 to TRBJ1-2, with D maybe TRBD1 (5 bases). Germline V lookup: CDR1 SGHRS, CDR2 YFSETQ. V lost 4 bases to trimming and J lost 4 bases, with 8 bases between them. This CDR3 is built from 12 residues. The CDR3 region has the DNA TGCGCCAGCAGCGAAGACAGCTATGGCTACACCTTC. Protein product: CASSEDSYGYTF.

The chain is built from TRBV12-5 and TRBJ1-2; tentatively, D is TRBD1 (6 bases). Germline CDR1 reads LGHNT; CDR2 reads FRNRAP. V lost 1 base and J 8 bases, leaving 14 bases between the germline ends. The CDR3 is 14 residues long. The CDR3 DNA follows: TGTGCTAGTGGTTTGGACGGGGGGGCGAGAGGCTACACCTTC. Amino acid sequence: CASGLDGGARGYTF.

This chain links TRBV9 with TRBJ1-2, with D unresolved. This CDR3 has 12 residues. With 5 bases removed from V and 8 bases from J, the gap between germline ends came to 13 bases. CDR1 is SGDLS, CDR2 YYNGEE, per germline. This CDR3 is CASREVFRGYTF. DNA for the CDR3: TGTGCCAGCAGGGAAGTTTTCCGGGGCTACACCTTC. Full variable domain (remainder filled in from reference TRBV9 and TRBJ1-2): DSGVTQTPKHLITATGQRVTLRCSPRSGDLSVYWYQQSLDQGLQFLIQYYNGEERAKGNILERFSAQQFPDLHSELNLSSLELGDSALYFCASREVFRGYTFGSGTRLTVV.

The rearrangement links TRBV25-1 to TRBJ1-1; 7 bases align to TRBD1. Germline V gives CDR1 MGHDK, CDR2 SYGVNS. V was pared by 3 bases and J by 11 bases, with 6 bases of the junction left unmatched. This CDR3 contains 12 residues. CDR3 nucleotide sequence: TGTGCCAGCAGTGAGGACAGGCTGGTCGCTTTCTTT. Its protein is CASSEDRLVAFF.

The chain has TRBV5-1 and TRBJ2-2; D may correspond to TRBD1 or TRBD2 (5 bases each). The CDR3 has 17 residues. Germline-derived CDR1 and CDR2 are SGHRS and YFSETQ. V was cut by 2 bases and J by 5 bases, with 19 bases left in between. The CDR3 loop reads CASSLMGRTDRTGELFF. The CDR3, as DNA: TGCGCCAGCAGCTTAATGGGACGAACAGACCGAACCGGGGAGCTGTTTTTT.

The chain is built from TRBV5-1 and TRBJ1-1; D gene uncertain. The CDR3 consists of 15 residues. Germline CDR1 and CDR2: SGHRS and YFSETQ. V gave up 2 bases and J gave up 1 base, with 12 bases separating them. This CDR3 reads CASSFEGETNTEAFF. The CDR3 DNA reads as TGCGCCAGCAGCTTCGAGGGTGAGACGAACACTGAAGCTTTCTTT.

The V gene is TRBV11-2, the J gene TRBJ2-5, with D unclear. Germline-derived CDR1 and CDR2 are SGHAT and FQNNGV. The CDR3 loop spans 13 amino acids. Trimming shortened V by 2 bases and J by 1 base, and 5 bases separated the two germline ends. This CDR3 reads CASSLTIQETQYF. The CDR3 DNA reads as TGTGCCAGCAGCTTAACCATCCAAGAGACCCAGTACTTC. The full variable domain, rest sourced from reference TRBV11-2 and TRBJ2-5, is EAGVAQSPRYKIIEKRQSVAFWCNPISGHATLYWYQQILGQGPKLLIQFQNNGVVDDSQLPKDRFSAERLKGVDSTLKIQPAKLEDSAVYLCASSLTIQETQYFGPGTRLLVL.

This sequence joins TRBV2 and TRBJ2-5, with unresolved D. The germline V and J ends were trimmed by 6 bases and 1 base, with 9 bases remaining between them. The V gene's germline CDR1 is SNHLY and CDR2 FYNNEI. The CDR3 covers 13 residues. CDR3 sequence: CASSRRFQETQYF. The DNA for the CDR3 is TGTGCCAGCAGCCGAAGGTTCCAAGAGACCCAGTACTTC.

This chain joins TRBV9 and TRBJ2-5; D may match TRBD1 or TRBD2 (5 bases each). The V gene's germline CDR1 is SGDLS and CDR2 YYNGEE. V gave up 3 bases and J gave up 5 bases, with 20 bases separating them. The length of the CDR3 is 16 residues. CDR3 bases: TGTGCCAGCAGCGCCTCCGGGACCCAAGGTACGGAGACCCAGTACTTC. This sequence encodes CASSASGTQGTETQYF.

This chain joins TRBV6-5 and TRBJ2-7; D is undetermined. Germline values: CDR1 MNHEY, CDR2 SVGAGI. Trimming pared 4 bases from V and 2 bases from J, leaving 9 bases between. The CDR3 has 13 residues. Here the CDR3 DNA reads TGTGCCAGCAGTTTGACCGGTACCTACGAGCAGTACTTC. It translates to CASSLTGTYEQYF.

The gene calls are TRBV19 and TRBJ1-5; unclear D gene. The CDR3 length is 15 residues. From germline, CDR1 is LNHDA and CDR2 SQIVND (reference sequence). Trimming pared 4 bases from V and 0 bases from J, leaving 10 bases between. CDR3 residues: CASSTLFPSNQPQHF. CDR3 bases: TGTGCCAGTAGTACTTTATTCCCTAGCAATCAGCCCCAGCATTTT.

V is TRBV7-7 and J is TRBJ2-2, with 8 bases matching TRBD1. The germline V gene has CDR1 SSHAT and CDR2 FNYEAQ (reference sequence). This CDR3 has 14 residues. With V trimmed by 5 bases and J by 6 bases, 5 bases remained unmatched. CDR3 coding DNA: TGTGCCAGCAGCCCCAGACAGGGGCCCGGGGAGCTGTTTTTT. Amino acids: CASSPRQGPGELFF. Drawing the rest from reference TRBV7-7 and TRBJ2-2, the complete variable domain is GAGVSQSPRYKVTKRGQDVTLRCDPISSHATLYWYQQALGQGPEFLTYFNYEAQPDKSGLPSDRFSAERPEGSISTLTIQRTEQRDSAMYRCASSPRQGPGELFFGEGSRLTVL.

The chain carries TRBV14 and TRBJ2-1; D not certain. The CDR3 extends over 17 amino acids. Germline V CDR1 and CDR2: SGHDN, FVKESK. Trimming removed 0 bases at V and 0 bases at J, with 12 bases between. CDR3 residues: CASSQDWAQSSYNEQFF. As DNA, the CDR3 is TGTGCCAGCAGCCAAGATTGGGCCCAAAGCTCCTACAATGAGCAGTTCTTC.

The CDR3 region has the DNA TGCAGCGTTGAGAAGGGAATGAAGGAAAAACTGTTTTTT. It codes for CSVEKGMKEKLFF. V and J are TRBV29-1 and TRBJ1-4; D gene uncertain. Looked up from germline, CDR1 is SQVTM and CDR2 is ANQGSEA. With 3 bases removed from V and 8 bases from J, the gap between germline ends came to 13 bases. CDR3 length: 13 residues.

The genes are TRBV19 and TRBJ1-4, with 7 bases that match TRBD1. CDR1 and CDR2 from the germline V gene are LNHDA and SQIVND (reference sequence). V gave up 7 bases and J gave up 7 bases; unmatched junction bases: 12. CDR3 length: 15 residues. The CDR3 here is CASMGPRGPREKLFF. The CDR3 nucleotides are TGTGCCAGTATGGGTCCGAGGGGGCCTCGTGAAAAACTGTTTTTT.

This chain connects TRBV6-8 to TRBJ1-1, with D possibly matching TRBD1 (6 bases). V dropped 2 bases and J dropped 4 bases, with 20 bases sitting between them. The germline V gene encodes CDR1 MNHGY and CDR2 SAAAGT. The CDR3 runs to 17 residues. The CDR3, as DNA: TGTGCCAGCAGTTACAGGGTAATTGGAGGGGGTCCCACTGAAGCTTTCTTT. As protein: CASSYRVIGGGPTEAFF.

This clone was seen a handful of times. The chain carries TRBV19 and TRBJ1-2; D unclear. V dropped 7 bases and J dropped 6 bases, with 12 bases sitting between them. The germline V gene encodes CDR1 LNHDA and CDR2 SQIVND (reference sequence). CDR3 size: 12 residues. The CDR3 loop reads CASNGDLNGYTF. The CDR3 nucleotides read TGTGCCAGTAATGGGGATTTGAATGGCTACACCTTC.

The chain has TRBV27 and TRBJ1-2, with 7 bases aligning to TRBD1. After removal of 6 bases from V and 2 bases from J, the junction contained 6 bases not matched to a gene. The CDR3 extends over 14 amino acids. The germline gives CDR1 MNHEY, CDR2 SMNVEV (reference sequence). The CDR3 here is CASRPAGGNYGYTF. Written as DNA, the CDR3 is TGTGCCAGCAGGCCCGCAGGGGGGAACTATGGCTACACCTTC.

DNA of the CDR3: TGCGCCAGCAGCCAAGAGGGACTAGCTTTCTCCAATGAGCAGTTCTTC. It encodes CASSQEGLAFSNEQFF. The V gene is TRBV4-1, the J gene TRBJ2-1, with 9 positions matching TRBD2. Unmatched junction bases numbered 6, after V lost 0 bases and J lost 6 bases. This CDR3 region has 16 residues. Germline lookup yields CDR1 MGHRA and CDR2 YSYEKL.

V usage is TRBV14 and J usage is TRBJ2-6, with D possibly matching TRBD1 (5 bases). The CDR3 contains 18 residues. Germline lookup yields CDR1 SGHDN and CDR2 FVKESK. The V gene lost 1 base and the J gene lost 0 bases, with 13 bases spanning the gap. CDR3 amino acids: CASSQGRQGHSGANVLTF. CDR3 nucleotides: TGTGCCAGCAGCCAAGGAAGGCAGGGCCACTCTGGGGCCAACGTCCTGACTTTC.

The chain carries TRBV11-2 and TRBJ2-7; D ambiguous. The V end was cut by 1 base, the J end by 0 bases, with 10 bases between. The CDR3 totals 15 residues. The V gene's germline CDR1 is SGHAT and CDR2 FQNNGV. This CDR3 reads CASSLGEGSSYEQYF. The CDR3 DNA reads as TGTGCCAGCAGCTTAGGTGAAGGTAGCTCCTACGAGCAGTACTTC.

The rearrangement uses TRBV14 and TRBJ1-1; D is possibly TRBD1 (5 bases). CDR3 size: 11 residues. V was cut by 0 bases and J by 10 bases, with 6 bases left in between. Germline assignment: CDR1 SGHDN and CDR2 FVKESK. Here the CDR3 reads CASSQEGGAFF. The CDR3 DNA sequence: TGTGCCAGCAGCCAAGAGGGGGGAGCTTTCTTT.

The genes are TRBV19 and TRBJ1-1; tentative D call: TRBD1 (5 bases). Between the trimmed V and J ends, which lost 3 bases and 1 base, there was a span of 12 bases. The CDR3 totals 15 residues. Germline V gives CDR1 LNHDA, CDR2 SQIVND (reference sequence). CDR3 residues: CASSMGQGTNTEAFF. The CDR3 nucleotides read TGTGCCAGTAGTATGGGGCAGGGCACGAACACTGAAGCTTTCTTT. The full variable domain, with the rest looked up from reference TRBV19 and TRBJ1-1, is DGGITQSPKYLFRKEGQNVTLSCEQNLNHDAMYWYRQDPGQGLRLIYYSQIVNDFQKGDIAEGYSVSREKKESFPLTVTSAQKNPTAFYLCASSMGQGTNTEAFFGQGTRLTVV.

The chain links TRBV9 to TRBJ2-1, with D perhaps TRBD1 or TRBD2 (7 bases each). Trimming shortened V by 0 bases and J by 2 bases, and 12 bases separated the two germline ends. Germline values: CDR1 SGDLS, CDR2 YYNGEE. The CDR3 has 16 residues. In DNA form, the CDR3 reads TGTGCCAGCAGCGTAGTGGGAGGGGGCACCTACAATGAGCAGTTCTTC. Its protein is CASSVVGGGTYNEQFF.